This T cell receptor (beta chain) was recovered during a study of OX40 agonist ivuxolimab in advanced cancers. Study-level information: Among those enrolled, mean age was about 63 years (range roughly 20 to 85) and 70% to 85% were male. One hepatocellular carcinoma and a couple of cutaneous melanoma patients partially responded.

Study-wide results and caveats: Averaged across samples, CD8+ T cells carried more expanded clones than CD4+ did. Low normalized T-cell clonal expansion was additionally recorded for some nonresponders.

Clones were read by immunoSEQ multiplex PCR, and TCRdb kept only the in-frame ones, dropping some. The sample shows around 84,000 clones, around 90% of them seen only once. V was pared by 4 bases and J by 6 bases, with 18 bases between. The CDR3 runs 15 residues. Looked up from germline, CDR1 is SGDLS and CDR2 is YYNGEE. As concerns this clone: No antigen is known for it.

The chain is built from TRBV9 and TRBJ2-3; D may be TRBD2 (5 bases). This TCR derives from an adult with an advanced solid tumor such as melanoma, head and neck, liver or kidney cancer. The sequences come from CD4+ or CD8+ T cells sorted from blood, collected in a trial of the OX40 agonist ivuxolimab. The CDR3 spells CASSSVLASVDTQYF. CDR3 DNA: TGTGCCAGCAGCTCCGTCCTAGCATCGGTGGATACGCAGTATTTT.